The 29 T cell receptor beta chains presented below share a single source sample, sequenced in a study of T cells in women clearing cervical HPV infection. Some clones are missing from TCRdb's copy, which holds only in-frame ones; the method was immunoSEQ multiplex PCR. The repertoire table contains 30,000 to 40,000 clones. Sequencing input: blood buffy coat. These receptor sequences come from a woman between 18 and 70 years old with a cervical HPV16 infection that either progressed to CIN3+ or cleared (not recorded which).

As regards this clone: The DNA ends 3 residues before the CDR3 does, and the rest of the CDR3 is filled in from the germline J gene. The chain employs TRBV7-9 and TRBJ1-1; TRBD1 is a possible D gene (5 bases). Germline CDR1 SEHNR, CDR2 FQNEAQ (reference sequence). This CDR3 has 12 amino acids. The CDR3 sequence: CASSLRQLVAFF. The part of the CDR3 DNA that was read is TGTGCCAGCAGCTTACGACAGTTAGTA. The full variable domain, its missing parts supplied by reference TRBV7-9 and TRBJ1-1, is DTGVSQNPRHKITKRGQNVTFRCDPISEHNRLYWYRQTLGQGPEFLTYFQNEAQLEKSRLLSDRFSAERPKGSFSTLEIQRTEQGDSAMYLCASSLRQLVAFFGQGTRLTVV.

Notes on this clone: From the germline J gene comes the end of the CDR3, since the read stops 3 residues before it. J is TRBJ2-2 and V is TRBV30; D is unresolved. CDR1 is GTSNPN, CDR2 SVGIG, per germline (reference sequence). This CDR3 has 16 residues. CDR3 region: CAWSGTLISYNSPLFF. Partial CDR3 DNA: TGTGCCTGGAGTGGTACCCTGATCTCCTATAATTCACCG.

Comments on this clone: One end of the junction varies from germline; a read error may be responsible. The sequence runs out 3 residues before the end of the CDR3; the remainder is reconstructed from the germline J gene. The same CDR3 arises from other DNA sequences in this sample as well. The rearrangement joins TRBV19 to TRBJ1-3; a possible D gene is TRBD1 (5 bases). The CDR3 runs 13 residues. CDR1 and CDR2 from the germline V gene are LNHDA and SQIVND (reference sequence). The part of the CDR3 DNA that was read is TGTGCCAGTAGCGACAGCGAAGGAAACACG. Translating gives CASSDSEGNT. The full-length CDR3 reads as CASSDSEGNTIYF.

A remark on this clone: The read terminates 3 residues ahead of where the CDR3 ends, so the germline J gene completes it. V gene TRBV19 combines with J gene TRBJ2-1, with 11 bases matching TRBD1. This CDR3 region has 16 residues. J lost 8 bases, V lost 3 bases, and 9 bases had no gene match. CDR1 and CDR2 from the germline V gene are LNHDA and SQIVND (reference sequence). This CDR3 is CASSMFRDRGNDEQFF. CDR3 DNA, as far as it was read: TGTGCCAGTAGTATGTTCCGGGACAGGGGGAACGATGAG.

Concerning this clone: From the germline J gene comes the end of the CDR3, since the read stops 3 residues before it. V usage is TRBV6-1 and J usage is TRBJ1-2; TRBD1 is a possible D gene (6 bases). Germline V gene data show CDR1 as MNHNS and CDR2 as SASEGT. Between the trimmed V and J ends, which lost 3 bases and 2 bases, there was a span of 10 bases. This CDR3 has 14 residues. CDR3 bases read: TGTGCCAGCAGTGAGGGACAAATGAACTATGGC. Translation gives CASSEGQMNYG. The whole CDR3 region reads CASSEGQMNYGYTF.

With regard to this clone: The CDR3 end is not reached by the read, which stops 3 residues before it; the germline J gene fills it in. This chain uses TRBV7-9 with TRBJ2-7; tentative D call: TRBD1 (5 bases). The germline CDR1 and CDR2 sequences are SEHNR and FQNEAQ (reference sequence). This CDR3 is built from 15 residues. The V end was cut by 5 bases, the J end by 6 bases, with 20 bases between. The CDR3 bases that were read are TGTGCCAGCAGCGCCGCGTTGGGCAGGGTCTCCGAG. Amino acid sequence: CASSAALGRVSE. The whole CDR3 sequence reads CASSAALGRVSEQYF.

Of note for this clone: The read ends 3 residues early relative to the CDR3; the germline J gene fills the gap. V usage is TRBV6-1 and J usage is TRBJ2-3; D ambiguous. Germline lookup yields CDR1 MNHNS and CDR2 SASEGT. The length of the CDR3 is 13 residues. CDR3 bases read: TGTGCCAGCAGTGTGGATAGCAATCAGCCG. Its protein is CASSVDSNQP. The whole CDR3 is CASSVDSNQPQYF.

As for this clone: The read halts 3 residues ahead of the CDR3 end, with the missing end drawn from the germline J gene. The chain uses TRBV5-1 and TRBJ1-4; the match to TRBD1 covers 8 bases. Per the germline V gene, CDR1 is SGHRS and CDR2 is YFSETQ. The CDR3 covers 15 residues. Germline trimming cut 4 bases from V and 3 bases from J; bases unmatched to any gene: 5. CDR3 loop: CASSPDRESNEKLFF. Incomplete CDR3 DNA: TGCGCCAGCAGCCCGGACAGGGAGTCTAATGAAAAA.

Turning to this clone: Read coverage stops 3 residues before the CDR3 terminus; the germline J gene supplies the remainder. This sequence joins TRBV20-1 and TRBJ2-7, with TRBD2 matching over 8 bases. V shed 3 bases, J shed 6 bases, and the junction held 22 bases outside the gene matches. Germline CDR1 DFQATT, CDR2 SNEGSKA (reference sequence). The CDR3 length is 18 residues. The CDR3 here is CSARGLGSGSQMWSEQYF. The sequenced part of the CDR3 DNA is TGCAGTGCTAGGGGTTTGGGGAGCGGGAGTCAGATGTGGAGCGAG.

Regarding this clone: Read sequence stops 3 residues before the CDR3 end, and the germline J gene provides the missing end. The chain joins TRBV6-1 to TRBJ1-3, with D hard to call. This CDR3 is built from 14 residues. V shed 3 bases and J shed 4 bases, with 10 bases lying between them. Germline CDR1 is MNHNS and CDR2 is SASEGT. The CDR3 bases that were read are TGTGCCAGCAGTGATAAATTTTCGGGAAACACC. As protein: CASSDKFSGNT. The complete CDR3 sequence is CASSDKFSGNTIYF.

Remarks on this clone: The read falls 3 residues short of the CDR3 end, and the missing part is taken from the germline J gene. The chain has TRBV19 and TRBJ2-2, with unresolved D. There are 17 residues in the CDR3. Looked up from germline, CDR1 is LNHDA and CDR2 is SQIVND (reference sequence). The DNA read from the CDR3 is TGTGCCAGTAGTATAGATTTGCAAGGGTCGACGATCGCTGAG. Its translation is CASSIDLQGSTIAE. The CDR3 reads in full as CASSIDLQGSTIAELFF.

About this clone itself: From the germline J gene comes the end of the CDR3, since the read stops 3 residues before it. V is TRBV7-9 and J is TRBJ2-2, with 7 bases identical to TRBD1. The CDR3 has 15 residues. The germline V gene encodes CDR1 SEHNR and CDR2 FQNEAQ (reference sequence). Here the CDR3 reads CASSPRQGIREKLFF. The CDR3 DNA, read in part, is TGTGCCAGCAGCCCACGACAGGGTATAAGGGAAAAG.

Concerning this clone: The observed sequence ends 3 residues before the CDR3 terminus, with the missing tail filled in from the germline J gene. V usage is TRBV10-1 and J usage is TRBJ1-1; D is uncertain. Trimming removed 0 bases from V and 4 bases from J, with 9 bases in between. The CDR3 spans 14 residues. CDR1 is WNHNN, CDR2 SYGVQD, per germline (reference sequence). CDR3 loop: CASSESGVGTEAFF. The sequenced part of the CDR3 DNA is TGCGCCAGCAGTGAGTCGGGCGTAGGCACTGAA.

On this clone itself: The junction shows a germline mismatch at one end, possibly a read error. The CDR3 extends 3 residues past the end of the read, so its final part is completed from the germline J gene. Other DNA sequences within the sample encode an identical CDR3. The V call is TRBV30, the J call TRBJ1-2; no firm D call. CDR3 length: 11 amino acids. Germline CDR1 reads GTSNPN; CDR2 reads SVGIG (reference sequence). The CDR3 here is CAWSTNYGYTF. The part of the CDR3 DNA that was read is TGTGCCTGGAGCACTAACTATGGG.

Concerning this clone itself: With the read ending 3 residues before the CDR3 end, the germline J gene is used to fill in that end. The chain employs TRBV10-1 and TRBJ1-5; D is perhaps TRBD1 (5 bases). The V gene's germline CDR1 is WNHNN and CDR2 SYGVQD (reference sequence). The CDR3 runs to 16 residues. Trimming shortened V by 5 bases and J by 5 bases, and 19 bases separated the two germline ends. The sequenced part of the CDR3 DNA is TGCGCCAGCAGTCCCGCCCGAAAGAGAGGGGATCAGCCC. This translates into CASSPARKRGDQP. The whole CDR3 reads CASSPARKRGDQPQHF.

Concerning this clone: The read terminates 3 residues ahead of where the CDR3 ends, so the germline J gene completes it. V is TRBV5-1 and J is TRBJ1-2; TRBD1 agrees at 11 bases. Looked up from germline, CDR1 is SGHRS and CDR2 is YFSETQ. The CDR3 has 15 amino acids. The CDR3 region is CASSRGTGGNYDYTF. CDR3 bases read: TGCGCCAGCAGCCGCGGGACAGGGGGTAATTACGAC.

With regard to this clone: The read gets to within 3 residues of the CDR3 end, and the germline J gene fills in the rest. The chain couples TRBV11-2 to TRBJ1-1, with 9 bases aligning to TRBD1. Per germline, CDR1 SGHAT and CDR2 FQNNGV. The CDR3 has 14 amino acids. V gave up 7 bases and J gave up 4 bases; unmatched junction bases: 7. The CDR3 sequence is CASNPGQGGTEAFF. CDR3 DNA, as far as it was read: TGTGCCAGCAACCCGGGACAGGGCGGCACTGAA.

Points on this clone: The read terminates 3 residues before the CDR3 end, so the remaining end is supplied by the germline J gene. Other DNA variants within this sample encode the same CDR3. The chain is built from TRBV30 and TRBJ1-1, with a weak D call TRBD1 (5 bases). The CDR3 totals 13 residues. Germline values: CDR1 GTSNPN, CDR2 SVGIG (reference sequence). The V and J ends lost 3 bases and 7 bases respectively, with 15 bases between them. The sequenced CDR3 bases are TGTGCCTGGAGCGACAGAGCATCGGTTGAA. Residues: CAWSDRASVE. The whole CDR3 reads CAWSDRASVEAFF.

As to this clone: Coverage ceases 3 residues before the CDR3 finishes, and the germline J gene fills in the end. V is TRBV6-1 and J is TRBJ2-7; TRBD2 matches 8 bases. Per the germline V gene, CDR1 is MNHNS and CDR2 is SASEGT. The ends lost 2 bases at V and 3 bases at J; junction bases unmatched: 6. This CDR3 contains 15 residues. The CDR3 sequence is CASSESRSGGYEQYF. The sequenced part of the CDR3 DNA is TGTGCCAGCAGTGAATCAAGGAGCGGGGGCTACGAG.

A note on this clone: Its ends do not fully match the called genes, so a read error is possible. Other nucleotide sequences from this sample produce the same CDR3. Partial CDR3 DNA: TGTGCCAGCAGCAGGGATGTGGGGCAAGGAAACACA. Translation gives CASSRDVGQGNT. The entire CDR3 protein reads CASSRDVGQGNTIYF. This chain uses TRBV7-9 with TRBJ1-3, with D possibly TRBD1 on 5 matching bases. The read ends 3 residues before the CDR3 terminus; that terminus is restored from the germline J gene. The V gene's germline CDR1 is SEHNR and CDR2 FQNEAQ (reference sequence). The CDR3 runs 15 residues.

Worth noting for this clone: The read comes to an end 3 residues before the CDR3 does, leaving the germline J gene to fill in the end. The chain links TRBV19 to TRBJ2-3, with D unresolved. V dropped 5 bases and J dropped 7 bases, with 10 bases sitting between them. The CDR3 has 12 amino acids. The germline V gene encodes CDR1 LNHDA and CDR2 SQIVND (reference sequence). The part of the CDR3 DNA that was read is TGTGCCAGTAGTGCAGATTTTTATACG. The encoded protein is CASSADFYT. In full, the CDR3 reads CASSADFYTQYF. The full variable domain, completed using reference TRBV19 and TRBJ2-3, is DGGITQSPKYLFRKEGQNVTLSCEQNLNHDAMYWYRQDPGQGLRLIYYSQIVNDFQKGDIAEGYSVSREKKESFPLTVTSAQKNPTAFYLCASSADFYTQYFGPGTRLTVL.

The CDR3 is CASSLHVRGNQPQHF. The CDR3 DNA, read in part, is TGTGCCAGCAGCTTACATGTCAGGGGTAATCAGCCC. The chain links TRBV7-2 to TRBJ1-5, with D perhaps TRBD1 (6 bases). The read ends 3 residues early relative to the CDR3; the germline J gene fills the gap. Trimming took off 2 bases at V and 4 bases at J, with 12 bases between the two ends. This CDR3 is built from 15 residues. Germline V lookup: CDR1 SGHTA, CDR2 FQGNSA.

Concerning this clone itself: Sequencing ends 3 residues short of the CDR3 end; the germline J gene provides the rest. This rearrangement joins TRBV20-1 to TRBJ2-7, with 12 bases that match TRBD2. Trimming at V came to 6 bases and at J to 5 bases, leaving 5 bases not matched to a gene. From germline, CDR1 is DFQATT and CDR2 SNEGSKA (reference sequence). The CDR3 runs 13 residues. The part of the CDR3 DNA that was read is TGCAGTGCAAGACTAGCGGGAGAGAACGAG. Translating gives CSARLAGENE. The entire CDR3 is CSARLAGENEQYF.

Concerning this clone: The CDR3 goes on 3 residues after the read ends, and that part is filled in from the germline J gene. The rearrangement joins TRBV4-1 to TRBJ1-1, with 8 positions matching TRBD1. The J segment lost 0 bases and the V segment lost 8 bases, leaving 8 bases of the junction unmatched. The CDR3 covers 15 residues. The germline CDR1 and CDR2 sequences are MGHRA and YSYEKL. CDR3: CASGDYRGVNTEAFF. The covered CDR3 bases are TGCGCCAGCGGAGATTACAGGGGGGTGAACACTGAA.

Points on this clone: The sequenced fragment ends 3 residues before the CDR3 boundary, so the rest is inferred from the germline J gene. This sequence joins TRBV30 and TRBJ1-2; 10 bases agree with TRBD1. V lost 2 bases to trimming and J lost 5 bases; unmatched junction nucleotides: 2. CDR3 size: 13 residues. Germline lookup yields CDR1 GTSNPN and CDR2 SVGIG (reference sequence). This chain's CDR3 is CAWSRGQGYGYTF. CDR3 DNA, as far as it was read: TGTGCCTGGAGTAGGGGACAGGGGTATGGC.

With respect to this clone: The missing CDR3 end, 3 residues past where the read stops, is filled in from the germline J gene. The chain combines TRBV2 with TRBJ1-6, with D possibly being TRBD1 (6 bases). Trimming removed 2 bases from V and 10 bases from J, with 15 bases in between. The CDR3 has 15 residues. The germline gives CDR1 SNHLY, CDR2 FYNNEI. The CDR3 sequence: CASSESGESWSPLHF. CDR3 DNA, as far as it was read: TGTGCCAGCAGTGAATCAGGGGAGTCGTGGTCACCC. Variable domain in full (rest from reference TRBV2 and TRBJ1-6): EPEVTQTPSHQVTQMGQEVILRCVPISNHLYFYWYRQILGQKVEFLVSFYNNEISEKSEIFDDQFSVERPDGSNFTLKIRSTKLEDSAMYFCASSESGESWSPLHFGNGTRLTVT.

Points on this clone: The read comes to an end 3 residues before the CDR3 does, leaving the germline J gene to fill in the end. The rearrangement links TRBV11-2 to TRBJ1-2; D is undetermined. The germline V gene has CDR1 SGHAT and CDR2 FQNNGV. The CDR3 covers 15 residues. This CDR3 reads CASSLGTGITYEYTF. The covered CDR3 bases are TGTGCCAGCAGCTTAGGAACGGGTATAACCTACGAG.

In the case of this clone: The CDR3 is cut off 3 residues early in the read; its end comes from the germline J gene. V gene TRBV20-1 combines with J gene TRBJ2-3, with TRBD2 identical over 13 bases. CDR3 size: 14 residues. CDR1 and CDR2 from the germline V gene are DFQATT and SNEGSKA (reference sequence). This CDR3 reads CSAGPLTSGRTQYF. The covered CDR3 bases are TGCAGTGCTGGCCCCCTGACTAGCGGGAGGACG.

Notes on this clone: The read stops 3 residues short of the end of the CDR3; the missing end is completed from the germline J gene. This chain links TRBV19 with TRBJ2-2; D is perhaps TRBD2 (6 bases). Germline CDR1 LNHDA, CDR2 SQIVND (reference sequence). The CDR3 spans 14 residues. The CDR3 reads CASSKGTLGSPLFF. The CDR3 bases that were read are TGTGCCAGTAGTAAGGGGACTCTCGGTTCACCG.